Listed below are T cell receptor beta chains from one sample, sequenced in a study of cytotoxic CD8 clonotypes in ibrutinib-treated CLL. The table came from immunoSEQ multiplex PCR; TCRdb's copy has only in-frame clones and leaves some out. Here the sample spans 73,000 or so clones, 68% being singletons. This sample comprised PBMCs, obtained after 12 months of ibrutinib treatment. These receptors were obtained from a human donor with chronic lymphocytic leukemia. Both conserved end residues are part of each CDR3. D genes are given only for firm matches. Size is omitted from some rows. Given values are once, few, many or a class for expanded clones.

CDR3nt: TGTGCCAGCTCACCCCGGGTAGGGAGACAAGGGATCTATGGCTACACCTTC
CDR3aa: CASSPRVGRQGIYGYTF
v_gene: TRBV18
abundance: .
j_gene: TRBJ1-2
d_gene: .

CDR3nt: TGTGCCTGGACTCCAGCAGGGACTAGCACAGATACGCAGTATTTT
CDR3aa: CAWTPAGTSTDTQYF
v_gene: TRBV30
abundance: .
j_gene: TRBJ2-3
d_gene: .

CDR3nt: TGTGCCAGCAGGGTGACAGCTGACAATCAGCCCCAGCATTTT
CDR3aa: CASRVTADNQPQHF
v_gene: TRBV28
abundance: few
j_gene: TRBJ1-5
d_gene: .

CDR3nt: TGTGCCAGCAGCCCAGGGGAGGGGAAAAACGCTGGGGCCAACGTCCTGACTTTC
CDR3aa: CASSPGEGKNAGANVLTF
v_gene: TRBV7-8
abundance: .
j_gene: TRBJ2-6
d_gene: .

CDR3nt: TGTGCCAGCAGGTCACCGGGACTAGCGTTGGGGGATGAGCAGTTCTTC
CDR3aa: CASRSPGLALGDEQFF
v_gene: TRBV7-8
abundance: .
j_gene: TRBJ2-1
d_gene: TRBD2

CDR3nt: TGTGCCAGCAGATCCCCCGCTGAGCAGTTCTTC
CDR3aa: CASRSPAEQFF
v_gene: TRBV6-6
abundance: once
j_gene: TRBJ2-1
d_gene: .

CDR3nt: TGTGCCAGCAGCTCCAGGGGGTATGGTTCACCCCTCCACTTT
CDR3aa: CASSSRGYGSPLHF
v_gene: TRBV5-6
abundance: .
j_gene: TRBJ1-6
d_gene: TRBD1

CDR3nt: TGTGCCAGCACCCCCGGAGCGTTGAACACCGGGGAGCTGTTTTTT
CDR3aa: CASTPGALNTGELFF
v_gene: TRBV9
abundance: once
j_gene: TRBJ2-2
d_gene: .

CDR3nt: TGTGCCAGCAGTGAAGAAGCCCAAGAGACCCAGTACTTC
CDR3aa: CASSEEAQETQYF
v_gene: TRBV2
abundance: once
j_gene: TRBJ2-5
d_gene: .

CDR3nt: TGTGCCACCCGACAGGGGTGGGTAGAGACTGAAGCTTTCTTT
CDR3aa: CATRQGWVETEAFF
v_gene: TRBV19
abundance: .
j_gene: TRBJ1-1
d_gene: TRBD1

CDR3nt: TGTGCCAGCAAGCCAGGGGGAAATGAAAAACTGTTTTTT
CDR3aa: CASKPGGNEKLFF
v_gene: TRBV6-5
abundance: .
j_gene: TRBJ1-4
d_gene: TRBD1

CDR3nt: TGTGCCAGCAGCGTAGAGCCGAGCACTGAAGCTTTCTTT
CDR3aa: CASSVEPSTEAFF
v_gene: TRBV9
abundance: .
j_gene: TRBJ1-1
d_gene: .

CDR3nt: TGTGCCAGCAGCGGACAGGGGGCAGGGCAGCCCCAGCATTTT
CDR3aa: CASSGQGAGQPQHF
v_gene: TRBV5-6
abundance: few
j_gene: TRBJ1-5
d_gene: TRBD1

CDR3nt: TGCAGCGTTGAATATCCAGGGGGCGGAAAGACTGAAGCTTTCTTT
CDR3aa: CSVEYPGGGKTEAFF
v_gene: TRBV29-1
abundance: .
j_gene: TRBJ1-1
d_gene: TRBD1

CDR3nt: TGCGCCAGCTTCCGGGGGGGCAGCACAGATACGCAGTATTTT
CDR3aa: CASFRGGSTDTQYF
v_gene: TRBV5-1
abundance: .
j_gene: TRBJ2-3
d_gene: TRBD2

CDR3nt: TGTGCCACCCCAGGAAATAGCTCCTATAATTCACCCCTCCACTTT
CDR3aa: CATPGNSSYNSPLHF
v_gene: TRBV6-1
abundance: .
j_gene: TRBJ1-6
d_gene: .

CDR3nt: TGTGCCAGTATCCGGACAGGGGCTACCACTGAAGCTTTCTTT
CDR3aa: CASIRTGATTEAFF
v_gene: TRBV19
abundance: few
j_gene: TRBJ1-1
d_gene: TRBD1

CDR3nt: TGTGCCAGCAGCCCGGGGACAGGGGTGAAATCTTTCTATGGCTACACCTTC
CDR3aa: CASSPGTGVKSFYGYTF
v_gene: TRBV7-2
abundance: .
j_gene: TRBJ1-2
d_gene: TRBD1

CDR3nt: TGTGCCACCGGGGGGGACAGGGGCACAGATACGCAGTATTTT
CDR3aa: CATGGDRGTDTQYF
v_gene: TRBV10-3
abundance: .
j_gene: TRBJ2-3
d_gene: .

CDR3nt: TGTGCCAGCAGCTTGCAGGGTTTCTCAACTAATGAAAAACTGTTTTTT
CDR3aa: CASSLQGFSTNEKLFF
v_gene: TRBV11-2
abundance: .
j_gene: TRBJ1-4
d_gene: .

CDR3nt: TGTGCCAGCAGCTTAGAGGCCAGGGGTTATATCTCTGGAAACACCATATATTTT
CDR3aa: CASSLEARGYISGNTIYF
v_gene: TRBV11-2
abundance: .
j_gene: TRBJ1-3
d_gene: .

CDR3nt: TGTGCCAGTGGGGTACAGGGCGCTGAAGCTTTCTTT
CDR3aa: CASGVQGAEAFF
v_gene: TRBV19
abundance: .
j_gene: TRBJ1-1
d_gene: .

CDR3nt: TGTGCCAGTCACTCGGGGGGGCAGACGAACACCGGGGAGCTGTTTTTT
CDR3aa: CASHSGGQTNTGELFF
v_gene: TRBV7-6
abundance: .
j_gene: TRBJ2-2
d_gene: TRBD2

CDR3nt: TGTGCCAGCAGAGACAGGGGGCAGAGCAATCAGCCCCAGCATTTT
CDR3aa: CASRDRGQSNQPQHF
v_gene: TRBV2
abundance: .
j_gene: TRBJ1-5
d_gene: TRBD1

CDR3nt: TGTGCCAGCAGCGTAGGAGGACAGGGCGGGGGCTACACCTTC
CDR3aa: CASSVGGQGGGYTF
v_gene: TRBV9
abundance: .
j_gene: TRBJ1-2
d_gene: TRBD1

CDR3nt: TGTGCCAGCAGCCAGGGATTTGCGACTTTCTTT
CDR3aa: CASSQGFATFF
v_gene: TRBV6-5
abundance: .
j_gene: TRBJ1-1
d_gene: .

CDR3nt: TGTGCCAGCAGCCCCCATTTTGGAGGGGGAATTCCCGGGGAGCTGTTTTTT
CDR3aa: CASSPHFGGGIPGELFF
v_gene: TRBV9
abundance: .
j_gene: TRBJ2-2
d_gene: .

CDR3nt: TGTGCCAGCAGCGTAGGGGACAGCTATGGCTACACCTTC
CDR3aa: CASSVGDSYGYTF
v_gene: TRBV9
abundance: .
j_gene: TRBJ1-2
d_gene: TRBD1

CDR3nt: TGTGCCAGCAGCTGGGGAGGACAGATCGCCAATCAGCCCCAGCATTTT
CDR3aa: CASSWGGQIANQPQHF
v_gene: TRBV5-4
abundance: .
j_gene: TRBJ1-5
d_gene: .

CDR3nt: TGCGCCAGCAGCTTAGTAGGGGCGCCCCTCCACTTT
CDR3aa: CASSLVGAPLHF
v_gene: TRBV5-1
abundance: .
j_gene: TRBJ1-6
d_gene: .

CDR3nt: TGTGCCAGCAGACGGACAGGTGGGGATTCACCCCTCCACTTT
CDR3aa: CASRRTGGDSPLHF
v_gene: TRBV5-6
abundance: .
j_gene: TRBJ1-6
d_gene: TRBD1

CDR3nt: TGCGCCAGCAGCCAAGAAGGGCGGATTAATGAAAAACTGTTTTTT
CDR3aa: CASSQEGRINEKLFF
v_gene: TRBV4-3
abundance: few
j_gene: TRBJ1-4
d_gene: .

CDR3nt: TGTGCCTGGAGTGAGGGGCTCAATCAGCCCCAGCATTTT
CDR3aa: CAWSEGLNQPQHF
v_gene: TRBV30
abundance: .
j_gene: TRBJ1-5
d_gene: .

CDR3nt: TGTGCCAGCAGCGGGGTCGGGACTAACTATGGCTACACCTTC
CDR3aa: CASSGVGTNYGYTF
v_gene: TRBV5-5
abundance: .
j_gene: TRBJ1-2
d_gene: .

CDR3nt: TGCGCCAGCAGCTTGGGGACTGACTCCTACGAGCAGTACTTC
CDR3aa: CASSLGTDSYEQYF
v_gene: TRBV5-1
abundance: .
j_gene: TRBJ2-7
d_gene: .

CDR3nt: TGCGCCAGCACCAACAGGGGGAAGTACGAGCAGTACTTC
CDR3aa: CASTNRGKYEQYF
v_gene: TRBV4-3
abundance: .
j_gene: TRBJ2-7
d_gene: TRBD1

CDR3nt: TGTGCCAGCACAGGACCCGGCTACACCTTC
CDR3aa: CASTGPGYTF
v_gene: TRBV9
abundance: .
j_gene: TRBJ1-2
d_gene: .

CDR3nt: TGTGCCAGCAGTGAAGCGAAGGCTGCTGGCTACACCTTC
CDR3aa: CASSEAKAAGYTF
v_gene: TRBV2
abundance: few
j_gene: TRBJ1-2
d_gene: .

CDR3nt: TGTGCCAGCAGCTTGCAAGAGACAGGGTTTATAGATACGCAGTATTTT
CDR3aa: CASSLQETGFIDTQYF
v_gene: TRBV5-6
abundance: .
j_gene: TRBJ2-3
d_gene: TRBD1

CDR3nt: TGTGCCAGCAGTGACTCCCGCACAGATACGCAGTATTTT
CDR3aa: CASSDSRTDTQYF
v_gene: TRBV6-4
abundance: .
j_gene: TRBJ2-3
d_gene: .

CDR3nt: TGTGCCATCAGGAGGGACAGCCTCCAAGAGACCCAGTACTTC
CDR3aa: CAIRRDSLQETQYF
v_gene: TRBV10-3
abundance: .
j_gene: TRBJ2-5
d_gene: TRBD1

CDR3nt: TGTGCCAGCAGCTTGTCGAACGGCGGATATGGCTACACCTTC
CDR3aa: CASSLSNGGYGYTF
v_gene: TRBV7-3
abundance: few
j_gene: TRBJ1-2
d_gene: .

CDR3nt: TGCGCCAGCAGTGAAGGATCCGGGACAGGGTTCGACGAGCAGTACTTC
CDR3aa: CASSEGSGTGFDEQYF
v_gene: TRBV10-1
abundance: few
j_gene: TRBJ2-7
d_gene: TRBD1

CDR3nt: TGCGCCAGCAGCTTGAGCTCTAGCGGGGGGGCAGATACGCAGTATTTT
CDR3aa: CASSLSSSGGADTQYF
v_gene: TRBV5-1
abundance: .
j_gene: TRBJ2-3
d_gene: TRBD2

CDR3nt: TGCGCCAGCAGCCTAGGACTTAGACAGATACAAGAGACCCAGTACTTC
CDR3aa: CASSLGLRQIQETQYF
v_gene: TRBV5-1
abundance: .
j_gene: TRBJ2-5
d_gene: .

CDR3nt: TGTGCCAGCAGCAATGGGGGGCCCGGGGGCACTGAAGCTTTCTTT
CDR3aa: CASSNGGPGGTEAFF
v_gene: TRBV27
abundance: once
j_gene: TRBJ1-1
d_gene: .

CDR3nt: TGTGCTAGTGGTTACCATCCAGGCGAGACCCAGTACTTC
CDR3aa: CASGYHPGETQYF
v_gene: TRBV12-5
abundance: few
j_gene: TRBJ2-5
d_gene: .

CDR3nt: TGTGCCAGCAGTTTTGCCCCTCCGGGACAGGGCTACGAGCAGTACTTC
CDR3aa: CASSFAPPGQGYEQYF
v_gene: TRBV6-6
abundance: .
j_gene: TRBJ2-7
d_gene: TRBD1

CDR3nt: TGTGCCTGGAGTGGTGGGGGGGGAGTACATGAAAAACTGTTTTTT
CDR3aa: CAWSGGGGVHEKLFF
v_gene: TRBV30
abundance: once
j_gene: TRBJ1-4
d_gene: .

CDR3nt: TGTGCCAGCAGCCCCCAGACAGGGAGGAACACTGAAGCTTTCTTT
CDR3aa: CASSPQTGRNTEAFF
v_gene: TRBV14
abundance: .
j_gene: TRBJ1-1
d_gene: TRBD1

CDR3nt: TGTGCCAGCAGTTCCCCCCGAGAAGCTTTCTTT
CDR3aa: CASSSPREAFF
v_gene: TRBV28
abundance: medium-sized
j_gene: TRBJ1-1
d_gene: .

CDR3nt: TGTGCCAGCAGGAAGGGGCAGGGGTTCACTGAAGCTTTCTTT
CDR3aa: CASRKGQGFTEAFF
v_gene: TRBV2
abundance: .
j_gene: TRBJ1-1
d_gene: .